This T cell receptor beta chain was recorded in a study of cytomegalovirus exposure and HLA in healthy donors. Background on the study: Prior work identified around 110 million unique TCR beta sequences in about 179 million T cells. In an early release, HLA-typed donors contributed some 88 million unique TCR sequences.

The PCR employed 60 Vbeta primers together with 13 Jbeta primers. Sequencing used immunoSEQ multiplex PCR; TCRdb keeps in-frame clones, though not all of them. This table has about 160,000 clones, roughly 80% appearing once. The V gene end was trimmed by 6 bases and the J gene end by 7 bases; junction bases not matched to a gene: 3. Germline-derived CDR1 and CDR2 are MNHNS and SASEGT. The CDR3 has 12 residues. To note about this clone: Its antigen is still unknown. The sample contains more than one DNA sequence encoding this CDR3.

Findings and caveats of the study: The likely origin of a cluster of highly shared sequence variants was a sequencing artifact. An assumption of roughly uniform sequencing depth across donors underlay the presence/absence analyses.

The chain joins TRBV6-1 to TRBJ2-1; TRBD1 aligns across 7 bases. This clonotype was sampled from a male donor in good health and CMV-seronegative. Material: PBMCs. The CDR3 coding sequence is TGTGCCAGCAGCGCGACAGGGAATGAGCAGTTCTTC. Amino acid sequence: CASSATGNEQFF.